This T cell receptor beta chain appears in the sequencing data of a study of CD4 and CD8 cells across lung adenocarcinoma regions. Samples came from patients with localized non-small cell lung adenocarcinoma. The CDR3 extends over 14 amino acids. Germline loops: CDR1 MNHNS, CDR2 SASEGT. One entry per CDR3 protein, called by TCRdb with MiXCR from the PCR reads. The data hold about 20,000 distinct CDR3 sequences, with 50% to 55% observed a single time. The sequence was obtained from a female donor with lung adenocarcinoma. The CD4 and CD8 labels of this study may be unreliable. The chain combines TRBV6-1 with TRBJ2-1; 10 nucleotides line up with TRBD1. The J call may be wrong; the DNA end is better matched by TRBJ2-7. Sequencing used CD8+ T cells from the center of a lung tumor. DNA for the CDR3: TGTGCCAGCAGTGGGGGACAGGGGCCCTACGAGCAGTACTTC. Protein: CASSGGQGPYEQYF.